The T cell receptor beta chain described here comes from a study of cytomegalovirus exposure and HLA in healthy donors. Vbeta (60) and Jbeta (13) primers were used in the PCR. TCRdb keeps only in-frame clones here, not all; method: immunoSEQ multiplex PCR. The sample lists 100,000 to 150,000 clones; roughly 80% were seen once. The V end lost 6 bases, the J end lost 4 bases, and 12 bases lay between the germline ends. The CDR3 runs to 13 residues. Germline loops: CDR1 MNHNY, CDR2 SVGAGI (reference sequence). Sequenced input: PBMCs. The gene calls are TRBV6-6 and TRBJ1-1, with D maybe TRBD1 (5 bases). The sequence came from a woman between 18 and 29 years old in good health and CMV-seronegative. The CDR3 sequence: CASSVGEGTEAFF. Here the CDR3 DNA reads TGTGCCAGCAGCGTAGGGGAGGGCACTGAAGCTTTCTTT.